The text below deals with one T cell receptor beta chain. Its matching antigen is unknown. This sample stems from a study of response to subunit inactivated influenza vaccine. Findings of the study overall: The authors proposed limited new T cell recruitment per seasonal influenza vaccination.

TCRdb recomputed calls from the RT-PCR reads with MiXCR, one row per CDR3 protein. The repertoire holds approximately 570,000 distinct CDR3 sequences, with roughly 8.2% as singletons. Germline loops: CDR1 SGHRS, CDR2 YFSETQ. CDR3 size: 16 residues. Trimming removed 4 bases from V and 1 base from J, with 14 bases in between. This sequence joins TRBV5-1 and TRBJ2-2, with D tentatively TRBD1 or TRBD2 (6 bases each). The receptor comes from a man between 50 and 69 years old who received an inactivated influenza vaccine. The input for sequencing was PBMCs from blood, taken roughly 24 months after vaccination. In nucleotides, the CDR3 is TGCGCCAGCAGCCTCGGCAGGGGACTGAACACCGGGGAGCTGTTTTTT. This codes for CASSLGRGLNTGELFF. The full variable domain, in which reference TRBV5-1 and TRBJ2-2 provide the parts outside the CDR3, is KAGVTQTPRYLIKTRGQQVTLSCSPISGHRSVSWYQQTPGQGLQFLFEYFSETQRNKGNFPGRFSGRQFSNSRSEMNVSTLELGDSALYLCASSLGRGLNTGELFFGEGSRLTVL.